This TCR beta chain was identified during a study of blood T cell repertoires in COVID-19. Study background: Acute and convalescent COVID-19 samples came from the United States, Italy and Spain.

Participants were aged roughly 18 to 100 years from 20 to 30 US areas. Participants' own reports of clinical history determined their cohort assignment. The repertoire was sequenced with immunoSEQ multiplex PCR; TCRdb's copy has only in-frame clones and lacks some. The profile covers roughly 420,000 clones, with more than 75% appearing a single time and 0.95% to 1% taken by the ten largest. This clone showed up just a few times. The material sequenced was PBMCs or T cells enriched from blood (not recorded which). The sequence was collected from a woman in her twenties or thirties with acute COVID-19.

CDR3 DNA sequence: TGTGCCAGCAGCCCCGAAGTTGGACAGGGGGCTCACTATGGCTACACCTTC. Translation: CASSPEVGQGAHYGYTF. The chain couples TRBV7-3 to TRBJ1-2; TRBD1 matches 11 bases. The germline gives CDR1 SGHTA, CDR2 FQGTGA. The CDR3 has 17 residues. Trimming removed 5 bases from V and 3 bases from J; junction bases left unmatched: 11.